This T cell receptor (beta chain) emerged from a study of cytomegalovirus exposure and HLA in healthy donors. Regarding the study as a whole: Cytomegalovirus association was listed for 164 TCR beta chains. Despite most TCR sequences being rare, some public TCRs occurred in many donors.

Some clones are missing from TCRdb's copy, which holds only in-frame ones; the method was immunoSEQ multiplex PCR. The data show some 150,000 clones, with roughly 87% seen just once and 4.5% to 5.5% held by the top ten. This clone was counted a single time. Its antigen remains unknown. CDR1 is SQVTM, CDR2 ANQGSEA, per germline. Trimming shortened V by 0 bases and J by 2 bases, and 13 bases separated the two germline ends. The CDR3 extends over 15 amino acids. The J gene is TRBJ1-2, the V gene TRBV29-1; D is uncertain. The TCR sequence derives from a man aged 18-30 years in good health and CMV-seropositive. The sample was PBMCs. The chain's CDR3 is CSVEDHAGYNYGYTF. The CDR3 nucleotides are TGCAGCGTTGAAGATCATGCGGGTTACAACTATGGCTACACCTTC.